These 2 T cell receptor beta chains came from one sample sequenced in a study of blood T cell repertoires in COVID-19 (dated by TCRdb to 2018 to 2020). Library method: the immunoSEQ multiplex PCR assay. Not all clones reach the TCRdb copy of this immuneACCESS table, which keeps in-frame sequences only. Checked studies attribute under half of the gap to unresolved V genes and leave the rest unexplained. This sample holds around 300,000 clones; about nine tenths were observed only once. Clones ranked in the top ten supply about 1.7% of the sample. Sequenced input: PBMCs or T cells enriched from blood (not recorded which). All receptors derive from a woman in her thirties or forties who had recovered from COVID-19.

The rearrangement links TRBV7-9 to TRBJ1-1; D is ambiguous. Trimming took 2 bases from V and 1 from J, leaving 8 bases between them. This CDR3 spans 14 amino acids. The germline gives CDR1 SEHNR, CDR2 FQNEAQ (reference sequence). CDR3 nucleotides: TGTGCCAGCAGCTTATCCGGTGGGAACACTGAAGCTTTCTTT. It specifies CASSLSGGNTEAFF.

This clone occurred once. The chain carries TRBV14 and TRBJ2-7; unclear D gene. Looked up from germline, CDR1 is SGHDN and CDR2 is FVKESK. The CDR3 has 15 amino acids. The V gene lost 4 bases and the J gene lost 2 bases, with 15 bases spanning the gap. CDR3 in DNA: TGTGCCAGCAGCCTCCAAGTTGTAGCTACCTACGAGCAGTACTTC. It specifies CASSLQVVATYEQYF.